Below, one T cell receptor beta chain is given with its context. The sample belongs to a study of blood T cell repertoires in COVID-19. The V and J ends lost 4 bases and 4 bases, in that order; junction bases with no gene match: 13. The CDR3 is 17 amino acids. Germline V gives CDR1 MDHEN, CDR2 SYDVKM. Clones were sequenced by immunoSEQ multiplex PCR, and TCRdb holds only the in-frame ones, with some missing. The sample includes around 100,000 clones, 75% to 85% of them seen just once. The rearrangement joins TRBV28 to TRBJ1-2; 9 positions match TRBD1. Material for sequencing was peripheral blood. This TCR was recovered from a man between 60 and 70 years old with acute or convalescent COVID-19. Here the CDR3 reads CASSYNRGTGKGYGYTF. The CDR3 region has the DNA TGTGCCAGCAGTTACAATCGAGGGACAGGGAAGGGCTATGGCTACACCTTC.